This T cell receptor (beta chain) stems from a study of radiotherapy plus CTLA-4 blockade in lung cancer. Points from the study as a whole: Reportedly, early blood T cell clone dynamics best predicted response, with interferon-beta. Tumor-derived TCR clones expanded in blood after radiotherapy plus ipilimumab.

The study gave focal radiation plus ipilimumab CTLA-4 blockade to patients with chemo-refractory metastatic non-small-cell lung cancer. This clone came up a few times. Its target is not known. This CDR3 comprises 15 residues. Germline CDR1 is SGHRS and CDR2 is YFSETQ. After removal of 4 bases from V and 1 base from J, the junction contained 6 bases not matched to a gene. TCRdb's copy holds only in-frame clones and misses some; the assay was immunoSEQ multiplex PCR. The sample has 60,000 or so clones; 77% are singletons. This sample comprised peripheral blood, obtained from a patient treated with radiotherapy plus ipilimumab. The chain couples TRBV5-1 to TRBJ2-3; 7 bases match TRBD2. This receptor was taken from a human donor with non-small cell lung cancer who had a partial response to radiotherapy plus ipilimumab. CDR3 protein: CASSRGGVGTDTQYF. CDR3 bases: TGCGCCAGCAGCCGGGGAGGGGTAGGCACAGATACGCAGTATTTT.